This T cell receptor beta chain was found in a study of control samples from healthy donors and cancer patients. The table lists this clone with a count of one. The table came from immunoSEQ multiplex PCR; TCRdb's copy has only in-frame clones and leaves some out. The sample yields 95,000 to 150,000 clones, about nine tenths seen once. CDR1 SEHNR and CDR2 FQNEAQ come from the germline V gene (reference sequence). The CDR3 runs 13 residues. Trimming stripped 4 bases from V and 2 bases from J, with 8 bases between. The origin of this receptor is a middle-aged man in good health. Sample: blood. The rearrangement uses TRBV7-9 and TRBJ1-2; possibly TRBD1 for D (5 bases). CDR3 residues: CASSSRDNYGYTF. The DNA of the CDR3 is TGTGCCAGCAGCTCCCGGGACAACTATGGCTACACCTTC. Based on the CDR3 plus reference TRBV7-9 and TRBJ1-2, the full variable domain is DTGVSQNPRHKITKRGQNVTFRCDPISEHNRLYWYRQTLGQGPEFLTYFQNEAQLEKSRLLSDRFSAERPKGSFSTLEIQRTEQGDSAMYLCASSSRDNYGYTFGSGTRLTVV.